This T cell receptor beta chain comes out of a study of a mutant IDH1 vaccine in newly diagnosed glioma. About the research overall: Before enrollment, the patients had been treated with radiotherapy alone, temozolomide alone, or both together. Most of them had received both.

Libraries were prepared by immunoSEQ multiplex PCR; TCRdb keeps only in-frame clonotypes and omits some of them. The data contain about 51,000 clones, 70% to 80% of them singletons. Whole-study results and caveats: Patients showed vaccine-induced immune responses at a rate of approximately 93%.

There are a few counts of this clone. Its matching antigen is unknown. As to time point: baseline, week 1 (first vaccination visit). Treatment noted: pre-vaccination baseline after standard-of-care therapy. New WHO grade 3 or 4 astrocytomas that were IDH1-mutant and ATRX-lost had been found in donors. The clonotype comes from a woman in her forties with glioma. Material: PBMCs, obtained from a glioma patient treated with radiotherapy, temozolomide or both.

The CDR3 reads CASSFQGQMNTEAFF. CDR3 DNA: TGTGCCAGCAGCTTTCAGGGACAGATGAACACTGAAGCTTTCTTT. J is TRBJ1-1 and V is TRBV11-1; 7 bases map to TRBD1. Germline V lookup: CDR1 SGHAT, CDR2 FQDESV (reference sequence). V lost 3 bases, J lost 0 bases, and 4 bases stayed unmatched. CDR3 length: 15 residues.